A selection of T cell receptor beta chains follows, all from one sample in a study of early T cells in non-severe SARS-CoV-2 infection. TCRdb reprocessed the 5' RACE reads with MiXCR, giving one entry per CDR3 protein. The sample records about 30,000 distinct CDR3 sequences, roughly 5.8% being singletons. The sample taken for sequencing was whole blood. These receptors came from an adult who was a healthcare worker with PCR-confirmed SARS-CoV-2 infection or an uninfected control (not recorded which). Each CDR3 is given with its conserved first and last residue. Each record gives: J gene, clone size, V gene, D gene, CDR3 protein, CDR3 DNA. The D gene is left open where the match is weak. Clone size, where shown, is once, few, many, or a class for clones that have expanded.

j_gene: TRBJ2-5
abundance: many
v_gene: TRBV18
d_gene: NA
CDR3aa: CASSPPVAETQYF
CDR3nt: TGTGCCAGCTCACCACCGGTGGCAGAGACCCAGTACTTC

j_gene: TRBJ2-7
abundance: NA
v_gene: TRBV10-3
d_gene: NA
CDR3aa: CAIQERDYEQYF
CDR3nt: TGTGCCATCCAGGAGAGGGACTACGAGCAGTACTTC

j_gene: TRBJ2-4
abundance: medium-sized
v_gene: TRBV25-1
d_gene: NA
CDR3aa: CASSEVLQPNIQYF
CDR3nt: TGTGCCAGCAGTGAAGTTTTGCAGCCAAACATTCAGTACTTC

j_gene: TRBJ2-7
abundance: many
v_gene: TRBV4-2
d_gene: TRBD1
CDR3aa: CASSQGERRQGENYEQYF
CDR3nt: TGTGCCAGCAGCCAAGGCGAACGCCGACAGGGGGAAAACTACGAGCAGTACTTC

j_gene: TRBJ2-2
abundance: NA
v_gene: TRBV3-1
d_gene: NA
CDR3aa: CASSHQYTGELFF
CDR3nt: TGTGCCAGCAGCCACCAATACACCGGGGAGCTGTTTTTT

j_gene: TRBJ2-5
abundance: NA
v_gene: TRBV9
d_gene: TRBD1
CDR3aa: CASSSRTGVETQYF
CDR3nt: TGTGCCAGCAGCTCACGGACAGGGGTAGAGACCCAATACTTC

j_gene: TRBJ2-1
abundance: many
v_gene: TRBV18
d_gene: NA
CDR3aa: CASSGGLNEQFF
CDR3nt: TGTGCCAGCTCGGGGGGACTCAATGAGCAGTTCTTC

j_gene: TRBJ2-1
abundance: few
v_gene: TRBV7-2
d_gene: NA
CDR3aa: CASSLETGNNEQFF
CDR3nt: TGTGCCAGCAGCTTAGAAACTGGGAACAATGAGCAGTTCTTC

j_gene: TRBJ2-1
abundance: many
v_gene: TRBV5-1
d_gene: NA
CDR3aa: CASTREGKRDNEQFF
CDR3nt: TGCGCCAGCACTCGTGAGGGAAAGAGGGACAATGAGCAGTTCTTC

j_gene: TRBJ1-5
abundance: many
v_gene: TRBV20-1
d_gene: NA
CDR3aa: CSAPQGPLYSNQPQHF
CDR3nt: TGCAGTGCTCCCCAAGGTCCTCTCTATAGCAATCAGCCCCAGCATTTT

j_gene: TRBJ2-1
abundance: many
v_gene: TRBV29-1
d_gene: NA
CDR3aa: CSVEDPGRSSYNEQFF
CDR3nt: TGCAGCGTTGAAGATCCGGGGCGTAGCTCCTACAATGAGCAGTTCTTC

j_gene: TRBJ2-4
abundance: many
v_gene: TRBV7-8
d_gene: NA
CDR3aa: CASSSPTETSNIQYF
CDR3nt: TGTGCCAGCAGCTCACCGACAGAGACCTCAAACATTCAGTACTTC

j_gene: TRBJ1-1
abundance: many
v_gene: TRBV6-5
d_gene: TRBD1
CDR3aa: CASSSGQGSLRGAFF
CDR3nt: TGTGCCAGCAGTTCGGGACAGGGGTCACTCCGAGGGGCTTTCTTT

j_gene: TRBJ2-2
abundance: many
v_gene: TRBV3-1
d_gene: NA
CDR3aa: CASWGRGNTGELFF
CDR3nt: TGTGCCAGCTGGGGCAGGGGGAACACCGGGGAGCTGTTTTTT

j_gene: TRBJ2-1
abundance: many
v_gene: TRBV24-1
d_gene: NA
CDR3aa: CATSDLGQGGNNEQFF
CDR3nt: TGTGCCACCAGTGATTTAGGCCAGGGTGGAAACAATGAGCAGTTCTTC

j_gene: TRBJ2-2
abundance: many
v_gene: TRBV19
d_gene: NA
CDR3aa: CASSIRGGGTGELFF
CDR3nt: TGTGCCAGTAGTATCAGGGGTGGTGGCACCGGGGAGCTGTTTTTT

j_gene: TRBJ2-1
abundance: many
v_gene: TRBV2
d_gene: NA
CDR3aa: CASSFLVGYNEQFF
CDR3nt: TGTGCCAGCAGTTTTCTAGTGGGTTACAATGAGCAGTTCTTC

j_gene: TRBJ2-7
abundance: many
v_gene: TRBV20-1
d_gene: TRBD1
CDR3aa: CSARGGQEYYEQYF
CDR3nt: TGCAGTGCTAGGGGGGGACAGGAATACTACGAGCAGTACTTC

j_gene: TRBJ1-1
abundance: NA
v_gene: TRBV7-2
d_gene: NA
CDR3aa: CASSLVEAGRTEAFF
CDR3nt: TGTGCCAGCAGCTTAGTGGAGGCAGGGCGGACTGAAGCTTTCTTT

j_gene: TRBJ2-2
abundance: few
v_gene: TRBV7-3
d_gene: NA
CDR3aa: CASSLQGRGSGELFF
CDR3nt: TGTGCCAGCAGCTTACAGGGCCGGGGGAGCGGGGAGCTGTTTTTT

j_gene: TRBJ2-3
abundance: many
v_gene: TRBV5-5
d_gene: TRBD2
CDR3aa: CASSRRTSGRPDTQYF
CDR3nt: TGTGCCAGCAGCAGGAGGACTAGCGGGAGGCCGGATACGCAGTATTTT

j_gene: TRBJ1-5
abundance: many
v_gene: TRBV24-1
d_gene: NA
CDR3aa: CATSDPGTNQPQHF
CDR3nt: TGTGCCACCAGTGATCCAGGGACCAATCAGCCCCAGCATTTT

j_gene: TRBJ2-1
abundance: many
v_gene: TRBV11-2
d_gene: TRBD2
CDR3aa: CASSRAGGAVDEQFF
CDR3nt: TGTGCCAGCAGCCGCGCGGGGGGGGCTGTCGATGAGCAGTTCTTC

j_gene: TRBJ2-2
abundance: many
v_gene: TRBV7-3
d_gene: NA
CDR3aa: CASSLEGRVGAGELFF
CDR3nt: TGTGCCAGCAGCTTAGAAGGCAGGGTGGGAGCCGGGGAGCTGTTTTTT